This section outlines one T cell receptor (beta chain) sequence together with its context. No antigen is known for it. This sample is part of a study of T cell responses to AZD1222 COVID-19 vaccine. Libraries were prepared by immunoSEQ multiplex PCR; TCRdb keeps only in-frame clonotypes and omits some of them. Here the sample spans approximately 120,000 clones, more than 80% being singletons. The CDR3 runs 13 residues. Trimming took 6 bases from V and 4 from J, leaving 12 bases between them. Germline V CDR1 and CDR2: KGHSH, LQKENI. The study's findings and limits: Scientists sampled the repertoires only once the peak T cell response had passed. Targeting of unmutated variant regions was reportedly seen in nearly half of spike-specific TCRs.

The origin of this receptor is an adult who received the AZD1222 COVID-19 vaccine. The gene calls are TRBV18 and TRBJ1-1, with D possibly TRBD1 on 5 matching bases. This material consisted of peripheral blood, taken 28 days after the second AZD1222 dose. CDR3 DNA: TGTGCCAGCTCGGAGACAGATGGCACTGAAGCTTTCTTT. The encoded protein is CASSETDGTEAFF. Full variable domain (remainder filled in from reference TRBV18 and TRBJ1-1): NAGVMQNPRHLVRRRGQEARLRCSPMKGHSHVYWYRQLPEEGLKFMVYLQKENIIDESGMPKERFSAEFPKEGPSILRIQQVVRGDSAAYFCASSETDGTEAFFGQGTRLTVV.